This passage covers 20 T cell receptor beta chains from one sample sequenced in a study of metastatic and nonmetastatic thyroid tumors. No treatment of any kind had been given to any patient before thyroid surgery. Via MiXCR, TCRdb re-called the PCR reads. The table includes some 15,000 clones, around 28% detected once. The sequenced sample consisted of tumor tissue. The receptors were sampled from a female donor with papillary thyroid cancer or a benign thyroid nodule (not recorded which). Some clones in this sample may be carry-over from other donors' samples.

The rearrangement uses TRBV6-1 and TRBJ1-2; 11 bases match TRBD1. Germline V gives CDR1 MNHNS, CDR2 SASEGT. J lost 7 bases, V lost 6 bases, and 7 bases had no gene match. The CDR3 has 14 amino acids. The chain's CDR3 is CASSQGQGAFGYTF. CDR3 bases: TGTGCCAGCAGCCAAGGACAGGGGGCGTTTGGCTACACCTTC.

This clone was counted only a few times. The CDR3 here is CASSLNAPGLADNEQFF. The CDR3 bases are TGTGCCAGCAGCCTAAACGCACCGGGACTAGCGGACAATGAGCAGTTCTTC. The J gene is TRBJ2-1, the V gene TRBV27, with TRBD2 identical over 11 bases. V dropped 6 bases and J dropped 5; count of bases not matched to a gene: 12. The CDR3 is 17 residues long. CDR1 is MNHEY, CDR2 SMNVEV, per germline (reference sequence).

Concerning this clone itself: A read error may account for a junction end that differs from germline. The chain is built from TRBV6-4 and TRBJ2-3; D not resolved. There are 15 residues in the CDR3. Germline V gene data show CDR1 as MRHNA and CDR2 as SNTAGT. CDR3 sequence reads: CASSDGWLSTDAQYF. In DNA form, the CDR3 reads TGTGCCAGCAGTGACGGGTGGCTTAGCACAGATGCGCAGTATTTT.

This clone has just one count. The genes are TRBV11-1 and TRBJ2-1; D ambiguous. Germline V gene data show CDR1 as SGHAT and CDR2 as FQDESV (reference sequence). CDR3 length: 12 amino acids. V was cut by 0 bases and J by 4 bases, with 1 base left in between. CDR3 coding DNA: TGTGCCAGCAGCTTAGCTTACAATGAGCAGTTCTTC. The encoded protein is CASSLAYNEQFF.

This rearrangement joins TRBV24-1 to TRBJ2-3, with D tentatively TRBD1 (6 bases). The V end was cut by 0 bases, the J end by 2 bases, with 14 bases between. Germline loops: CDR1 KGHDR, CDR2 SFDVKD. This CDR3 has 17 residues. CDR3 in amino acids: CATSDLRGQSTTDTQYF. The CDR3 coding sequence is TGTGCCACCAGTGATTTGCGAGGACAGTCCACCACAGATACGCAGTATTTT.

This clone was seen a handful of times. This may be a read error: a much more frequent sequence differs by one nucleotide. The chain carries TRBV5-6 and TRBJ2-5; D gene unclear. CDR1 SGHDT and CDR2 YYEEEE come from the germline V gene. The CDR3 is 12 amino acids. V was cut by 7 bases and J by 0 bases, with 7 bases left in between. The chain's CDR3 is CASGEYQETQYF. In DNA, the CDR3 is TGTGCCAGCGGCGAGTACCAAGAGACCCAGTACTTC. The full variable domain, with the rest looked up from reference TRBV5-6 and TRBJ2-5, is DAGVTQSPTHLIKTRGQQVTLRCSPKSGHDTVSWYQQALGQGPQFIFQYYEEEERQRGNFPDRFSGHQFPNYSSELNVNALLLGDSALYLCASGEYQETQYFGPGTRLLVL.

This clone was observed at least ten times. The CDR3 is CASTRQGADTIYF. The CDR3, as DNA: TGTGCCAGCACCCGACAGGGGGCGGACACCATATATTTT. The V gene is TRBV3-1, the J gene TRBJ1-3, with 10 nucleotides matching TRBD1. The junction had 5 bases not matched to a gene; V was cut back by 7 bases and J by 8 bases. CDR3 length: 13 amino acids. Per the germline V gene, CDR1 is LGHDT and CDR2 is YNNKEL (reference sequence).

By proportion, this clone is medium-sized (0.01 to 0.1%). V and J are TRBV12-3 or TRBV12-4 and TRBJ2-1, with TRBD2 matching over 7 bases. This CDR3 region has 12 residues. Germline trimming cut 6 bases from V and 9 bases from J; bases unmatched to any gene: 5. The DNA for the CDR3 is TGTGCCAGCAGGGAACGGGGGGTTGAGCAGTTCTTC. It encodes CASRERGVEQFF.

J is TRBJ1-2 and V is TRBV27; D is perhaps TRBD1 (6 bases). This CDR3 contains 11 residues. The germline CDR1 and CDR2 sequences are MNHEY and SMNVEV (reference sequence). Here the CDR3 DNA reads TGTGCTAGCGTGGGGGCGCGTGGCTACACCTTC. The encoded protein is CASVGARGYTF.

This clone was recorded many times. This chain connects TRBV2 to TRBJ1-1; D is uncertain. V was pared by 10 bases and J by 0 bases, with 12 bases between. The germline V gene has CDR1 SNHLY and CDR2 FYNNEI. The CDR3 extends over 13 amino acids. In nucleotides, the CDR3 is TGTGCCACCATACCCTTCGTGAACACTGAAGCTTTCTTT. It is translated as CATIPFVNTEAFF.

The chain carries TRBV28 and TRBJ1-6, with 9 bases fitting TRBD1. CDR1 MDHEN and CDR2 SYDVKM come from the germline V gene. CDR3 length: 17 amino acids. J gave up 0 bases and V 6 bases, and 6 bases lay outside the gene matches. The CDR3 nucleotides read TGTGCCAGCAGCCCTGGGACAGGGAGCTCCTATAATTCACCCCTCCACTTT. It encodes CASSPGTGSSYNSPLHF.

This clone was seen at least ten times. This rearrangement joins TRBV28 to TRBJ1-2, with TRBD1 as a possible D gene (6 bases). The CDR3 loop spans 15 amino acids. The V end lost 6 bases, the J end lost 3 bases, and 17 bases lay between the germline ends. CDR1 MDHEN and CDR2 SYDVKM come from the germline V gene. The CDR3, as DNA: TGTGCCAGCAGCCTAACGGGACACAGGGACTATGGCTACACCTTC. This gives the protein CASSLTGHRDYGYTF.

This clone appeared a single time. V is TRBV6-9 and J is TRBJ2-4; 11 nucleotides agree with TRBD2. This CDR3 contains 18 residues. V lost 3 bases to trimming and J lost 2 bases; unmatched junction nucleotides: 9. Germline lookup yields CDR1 MNHGY and CDR2 SVAAGI. DNA of the CDR3: TGTGCCAGCAGTTACAGACTAGCGGGATCCTTACCCAAAAACATTCAGTACTTC. Translated, it gives CASSYRLAGSLPKNIQYF.

This clone was counted many times. The rearrangement uses TRBV10-2 and TRBJ2-2, with D maybe TRBD1 (6 bases). Trimming removed 6 bases from V and 1 base from J, with 9 bases in between. The CDR3 has 14 amino acids. CDR1 is WSHSY, CDR2 SAAADI, per germline. CDR3 coding DNA: TGCGCCAGCAGCCGAGGGGGGAACACCGGGGAGCTGTTTTTT. It yields the protein CASSRGGNTGELFF.

This clone is a singleton in its sample. The rearrangement uses TRBV20-1 and TRBJ2-3; D gene uncertain. Germline loops: CDR1 DFQATT, CDR2 SNEGSKA (reference sequence). Trimming cost V 6 bases and J 0 bases, with 19 bases left between them. This CDR3 comprises 16 residues. The CDR3 sequence: CSAVNLNFTSTDTQYF. CDR3 bases: TGCAGTGCCGTCAATCTCAACTTTACTAGCACAGATACGCAGTATTTT.

This clone was counted between two and nine times. Other DNA sequences in the sample encode the same CDR3. The chain carries TRBV27 and TRBJ2-3; TRBD2 matches at 7 bases. Germline assignment: CDR1 MNHEY and CDR2 SMNVEV (reference sequence). The CDR3 extends over 16 amino acids. With V trimmed by 4 bases and J by 1 base, 8 bases remained unmatched. This chain's CDR3 is CASSSRLAGGTDTQYF. DNA of the CDR3: TGTGCCAGCAGTTCGCGACTAGCTGGAGGCACAGATACGCAGTATTTT.

In this sample, this clone turned up once. The J gene is TRBJ1-4, the V gene TRBV30, with no clear D. CDR3 length equals 14 residues. Germline-derived CDR1 and CDR2 are GTSNPN and SVGIG (reference sequence). V lost 2 bases and J lost 4, with 11 bases in between. The CDR3 DNA sequence: TGTGCCTGGAGTAACTGGGGTATTAATGAAAAACTGTTTTTT. It yields the protein CAWSNWGINEKLFF. Full variable domain (outside the CDR3, taken from reference TRBV30 and TRBJ1-4): SQTIHQWPATLVQPVGSPLSLECTVEGTSNPNLYWYRQAAGRGLQLLFYSVGIGQISSEVPQNLSASRPQDRQFILSSKKLLLSDSGFYLCAWSNWGINEKLFFGSGTQLSVL.

The gene calls are TRBV7-2 and TRBJ2-2; weak D call: TRBD2 (6 bases). Trimming removed 5 bases at V and 5 bases at J, with 15 bases between. CDR3 length: 15 residues. Germline CDR1 is SGHTA and CDR2 is FQGNSA. CDR3 residues: CASSLEGANTGELFF. As DNA, the CDR3 is TGTGCCAGCAGCCTGGAGGGAGCCAATACCGGGGAGCTGTTTTTT.

This clone has at least ten counts. The CDR3 sequence: CASSPGGLADFSYNEQFF. The CDR3 DNA is TGTGCCAGCAGCCCCGGGGGACTAGCGGATTTCTCCTACAATGAGCAGTTCTTC. The chain carries TRBV4-2 and TRBJ2-1, with 11 bases aligning to TRBD2. V was pared by 4 bases and J by 0 bases, with 8 bases of the junction left unmatched. This CDR3 region has 18 residues. Germline CDR1 and CDR2: LGHNA and YNFKEQ.

The sample holds one count of this clone. Here the CDR3 DNA reads TGTGCCAGCTCACTGAGCGGGAGGGACTACGAGCAGTACTTC. Its translation: CASSLSGRDYEQYF. The V and J genes are TRBV18 and TRBJ2-7, with 10 bases identical to TRBD2. Germline loops: CDR1 KGHSH, CDR2 LQKENI. This CDR3 comprises 14 residues. Germline trimming cut 4 bases from V and 3 bases from J; bases unmatched to any gene: 3.